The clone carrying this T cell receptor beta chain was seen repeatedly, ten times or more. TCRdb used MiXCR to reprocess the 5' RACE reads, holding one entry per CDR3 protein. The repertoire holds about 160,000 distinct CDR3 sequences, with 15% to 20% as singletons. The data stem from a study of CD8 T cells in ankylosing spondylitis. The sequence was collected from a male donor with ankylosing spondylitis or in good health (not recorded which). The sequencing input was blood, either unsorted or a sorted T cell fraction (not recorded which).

The CDR3 nucleotides are TGTGCCAGCAGTTTGAGTAGCGGGAGTCGGACAGATACGCAGTATTTT. As protein: CASSLSSGSRTDTQYF. V usage is TRBV12-3 or TRBV12-4 and J usage is TRBJ2-3; TRBD2 matches 9 bases. This CDR3 comprises 16 residues. V lost 3 bases and J lost 3; bases outside the gene matches: 7.